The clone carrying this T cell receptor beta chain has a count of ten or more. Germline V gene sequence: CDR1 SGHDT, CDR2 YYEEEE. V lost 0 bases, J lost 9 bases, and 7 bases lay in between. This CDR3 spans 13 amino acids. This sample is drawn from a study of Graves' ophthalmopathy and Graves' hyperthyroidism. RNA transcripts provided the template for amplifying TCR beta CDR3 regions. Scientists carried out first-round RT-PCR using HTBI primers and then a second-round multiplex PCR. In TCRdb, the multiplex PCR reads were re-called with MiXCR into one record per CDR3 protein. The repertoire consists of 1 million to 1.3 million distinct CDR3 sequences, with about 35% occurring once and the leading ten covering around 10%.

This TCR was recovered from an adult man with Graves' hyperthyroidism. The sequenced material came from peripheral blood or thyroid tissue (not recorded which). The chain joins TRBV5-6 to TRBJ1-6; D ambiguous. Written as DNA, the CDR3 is TGTGCCAGCAGCTTGGGGGCGAGTTCACCCCTCCACTTT. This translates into CASSLGASSPLHF.